This TCR beta chain originates from a study of cytomegalovirus exposure and HLA in healthy donors. Study results and caveats: It was 150 to 200 TCR beta chains that were listed as cytomegalovirus-associated. Most TCR sequences were seen very rarely across donors, but some public TCRs occurred in many.

Germline values: CDR1 PRHDT, CDR2 FYEKMQ (reference sequence). The CDR3 consists of 14 residues. V lost 6 bases to trimming and J lost 5 bases; unmatched junction nucleotides: 6. For this clone: Its antigen remains unidentified.

The donors were part of the roughly 120-subject validation cohort, which stood apart from the approximately 630-subject first cohort. Measured with immunoSEQ multiplex PCR; TCRdb has only the in-frame clones, and not every one. Of 250,000 to 400,000 clones in the sample, approximately 90% were seen once. J is TRBJ2-7 and V is TRBV13; the match to TRBD1 covers 11 bases. This TCR was sampled from a woman in her thirties in good health and CMV-seropositive. The material sequenced was PBMCs. The CDR3 DNA reads as TGTGCCAGCAGGGACAGGGGGCGTCTCGACGAGCAGTACTTC. This sequence encodes CASRDRGRLDEQYF.